This is a list of T cell receptor beta chains from one sample in a study of T cell responses to AZD1222 COVID-19 vaccine. Assay used: immunoSEQ multiplex PCR; TCRdb lists only in-frame clones, some missing. The sample shows 90,000 to 120,000 clones, around 90% of them seen only once. Sample: peripheral blood, taken 28 days after the second AZD1222 dose. The receptors were sampled from an adult who received the AZD1222 COVID-19 vaccine. Each CDR3 is given with its conserved first and last residue. D genes are given only for firm matches. Size is omitted from some rows. Given values are once, few, many or a class for expanded clones.

clone_size: few
v_call: TRBV6-5
d_call: -
j_call: TRBJ1-2
cdr3_nt: TGTGCCAGCGCGTCGGCCGGTAACTATGGCTACACCTTC
cdr3_aa: CASASAGNYGYTF

clone_size: -
v_call: TRBV6-1
d_call: -
j_call: TRBJ2-1
cdr3_nt: TGTGCCAGCAGTGCTTCTAGCCTGAGCTCCTACAATGAGCAGTTCTTC
cdr3_aa: CASSASSLSSYNEQFF

clone_size: -
v_call: TRBV30
d_call: -
j_call: TRBJ1-4
cdr3_nt: TGTGCCCTGTCCTGGGCACTGACTAATGAAAAACTGTTTTTT
cdr3_aa: CALSWALTNEKLFF

clone_size: -
v_call: TRBV7-2
d_call: -
j_call: TRBJ1-3
cdr3_nt: TGTGCCAGCAGCGCGCGACAGGCCTCTGGAAACACCATATATTTT
cdr3_aa: CASSARQASGNTIYF

clone_size: -
v_call: TRBV18
d_call: -
j_call: TRBJ1-3
cdr3_nt: TGTGCCAGCTCACCACAGGGCTCCTCTGGAAACACCATATATTTT
cdr3_aa: CASSPQGSSGNTIYF

clone_size: -
v_call: TRBV5-1
d_call: -
j_call: TRBJ1-2
cdr3_nt: TGCGCCAGCAGCTTGCCCCAGGGCTATGGCTACACCTTC
cdr3_aa: CASSLPQGYGYTF

clone_size: -
v_call: TRBV27
d_call: -
j_call: TRBJ2-7
cdr3_nt: TGTGCCAACAGTTTTGGCGGTAAAGTATACGAGCAGTACTTC
cdr3_aa: CANSFGGKVYEQYF

clone_size: -
v_call: TRBV2
d_call: -
j_call: TRBJ1-2
cdr3_nt: TGTGCCAGCACCCCGACGGGCTATGGCTACACCTTC
cdr3_aa: CASTPTGYGYTF

clone_size: -
v_call: TRBV19
d_call: -
j_call: TRBJ2-2
cdr3_nt: TGTGCCAGTAGTATAGAGGGGGGTCCTTCTACCGGGGAGCTGTTTTTT
cdr3_aa: CASSIEGGPSTGELFF

clone_size: -
v_call: TRBV4-3
d_call: -
j_call: TRBJ1-2
cdr3_nt: TGCGCCAGCAGCCAAGATATCCCCCTCGCCGAAGCGGAGTATGGCTACACCTTC
cdr3_aa: CASSQDIPLAEAEYGYTF

clone_size: -
v_call: TRBV9
d_call: -
j_call: TRBJ1-6
cdr3_nt: TGTGCCAGCAGCGAGACAGGCGGGGGGGCAGTTTCACCCCTCCACTTT
cdr3_aa: CASSETGGGAVSPLHF

clone_size: -
v_call: TRBV3-1/TRBV3-2
d_call: -
j_call: TRBJ2-1
cdr3_nt: TGTGCCAGCAGCCTGCCGACATCTAATGAGCAGTTCTTC
cdr3_aa: CASSLPTSNEQFF

clone_size: -
v_call: TRBV6-5
d_call: -
j_call: TRBJ1-1
cdr3_nt: TGTGCCAGCAGTTATTGGTCAGGGATTGGGCACACTGAAGCTTTCTTT
cdr3_aa: CASSYWSGIGHTEAFF

clone_size: -
v_call: TRBV24-1
d_call: -
j_call: TRBJ1-2
cdr3_nt: TGTGCCACCAGTGATTTGGGGTTCGATGGCTACACCTTC
cdr3_aa: CATSDLGFDGYTF

clone_size: -
v_call: TRBV5-4
d_call: TRBD2
j_call: TRBJ2-1
cdr3_nt: TGTGCCAGCAGAATTCCGGGGGGTAATGAGCAGTTCTTC
cdr3_aa: CASRIPGGNEQFF

clone_size: -
v_call: TRBV28
d_call: -
j_call: TRBJ1-5
cdr3_nt: TGTGCCAGCAGTTTCCTCAGCAATCAGCCCCAGCATTTT
cdr3_aa: CASSFLSNQPQHF

clone_size: -
v_call: TRBV6-5
d_call: -
j_call: TRBJ1-3
cdr3_nt: TGTGCCAGCAGTCGGAAGTCCTACTCTGGAAACACCATATATTTT
cdr3_aa: CASSRKSYSGNTIYF

clone_size: -
v_call: TRBV7-9
d_call: TRBD1
j_call: TRBJ1-4
cdr3_nt: TGTGCCAGCACCCCAGGGGGAGGGGCTGAAAAACTGTTTTTT
cdr3_aa: CASTPGGGAEKLFF

clone_size: -
v_call: TRBV4-1
d_call: TRBD1
j_call: TRBJ1-1
cdr3_nt: TGCGCCAGCAGCCTCAGGGGGTCGGGCACTGAAGCTTTCTTT
cdr3_aa: CASSLRGSGTEAFF

clone_size: once
v_call: TRBV25-1
d_call: -
j_call: TRBJ1-2
cdr3_nt: TGTGCCAGCAGTGAATATGGGGAGAACTATGGCTACACCTTC
cdr3_aa: CASSEYGENYGYTF

clone_size: -
v_call: TRBV6-5
d_call: -
j_call: TRBJ1-1
cdr3_nt: TGTGCCAGCAGTTACTTGGCGGTTACTGAAGCTTTCTTT
cdr3_aa: CASSYLAVTEAFF

clone_size: -
v_call: TRBV9
d_call: TRBD2
j_call: TRBJ2-1
cdr3_nt: TGTGCCAGCAGCCGGGGACTAGCGGGGGGCCCGGGGAATGAGCAGTTCTTC
cdr3_aa: CASSRGLAGGPGNEQFF

clone_size: -
v_call: TRBV12-3/TRBV12-4
d_call: -
j_call: TRBJ2-1
cdr3_nt: TGTGCCAGCAGCTGGACAGTCAATGAGCAGTTCTTC
cdr3_aa: CASSWTVNEQFF

clone_size: -
v_call: TRBV9
d_call: TRBD2
j_call: TRBJ2-3
cdr3_nt: TGTGCCAGCAGCGTAGGCGGGGGGACTAGCACAGATACGCAGTATTTT
cdr3_aa: CASSVGGGTSTDTQYF

clone_size: -
v_call: TRBV11-3
d_call: TRBD2
j_call: TRBJ2-1
cdr3_nt: TGTGCCAGCAGCTTAGGACCGGGGAGCGGGGGGCCCAATGAGCAGTTCTTC
cdr3_aa: CASSLGPGSGGPNEQFF

clone_size: -
v_call: TRBV6-5
d_call: -
j_call: TRBJ1-1
cdr3_nt: TGTGCCAGCTGGACAGCTGGGACTGAAGCTTTCTTT
cdr3_aa: CASWTAGTEAFF

clone_size: -
v_call: TRBV2
d_call: -
j_call: TRBJ1-1
cdr3_nt: TGTGCCAGCAGATTCCCGGGGGAGCGGACTGAAGCTTTCTTT
cdr3_aa: CASRFPGERTEAFF

clone_size: once
v_call: TRBV29-1
d_call: -
j_call: TRBJ2-7
cdr3_nt: TGCAGCGTAGCCCTAGACACTGTTTCCTACGAGCAGTACTTC
cdr3_aa: CSVALDTVSYEQYF